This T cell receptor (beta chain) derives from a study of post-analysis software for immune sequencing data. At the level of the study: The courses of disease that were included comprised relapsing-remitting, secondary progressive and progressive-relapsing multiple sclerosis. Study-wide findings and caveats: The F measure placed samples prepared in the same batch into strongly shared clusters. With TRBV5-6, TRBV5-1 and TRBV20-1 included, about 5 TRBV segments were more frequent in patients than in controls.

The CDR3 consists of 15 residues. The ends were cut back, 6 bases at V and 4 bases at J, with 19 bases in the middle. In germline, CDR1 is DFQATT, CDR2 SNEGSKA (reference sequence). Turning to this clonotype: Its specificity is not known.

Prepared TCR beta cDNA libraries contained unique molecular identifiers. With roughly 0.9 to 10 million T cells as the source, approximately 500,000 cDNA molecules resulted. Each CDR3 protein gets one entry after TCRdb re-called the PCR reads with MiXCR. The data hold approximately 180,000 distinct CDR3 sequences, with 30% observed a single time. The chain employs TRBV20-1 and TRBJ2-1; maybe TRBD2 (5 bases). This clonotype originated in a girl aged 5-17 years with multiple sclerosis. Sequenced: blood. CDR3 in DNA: TGCAGTGCACCCCTAGAAGCGGAGACGTACAATGAGCAGTTCTTC. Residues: CSAPLEAETYNEQFF.